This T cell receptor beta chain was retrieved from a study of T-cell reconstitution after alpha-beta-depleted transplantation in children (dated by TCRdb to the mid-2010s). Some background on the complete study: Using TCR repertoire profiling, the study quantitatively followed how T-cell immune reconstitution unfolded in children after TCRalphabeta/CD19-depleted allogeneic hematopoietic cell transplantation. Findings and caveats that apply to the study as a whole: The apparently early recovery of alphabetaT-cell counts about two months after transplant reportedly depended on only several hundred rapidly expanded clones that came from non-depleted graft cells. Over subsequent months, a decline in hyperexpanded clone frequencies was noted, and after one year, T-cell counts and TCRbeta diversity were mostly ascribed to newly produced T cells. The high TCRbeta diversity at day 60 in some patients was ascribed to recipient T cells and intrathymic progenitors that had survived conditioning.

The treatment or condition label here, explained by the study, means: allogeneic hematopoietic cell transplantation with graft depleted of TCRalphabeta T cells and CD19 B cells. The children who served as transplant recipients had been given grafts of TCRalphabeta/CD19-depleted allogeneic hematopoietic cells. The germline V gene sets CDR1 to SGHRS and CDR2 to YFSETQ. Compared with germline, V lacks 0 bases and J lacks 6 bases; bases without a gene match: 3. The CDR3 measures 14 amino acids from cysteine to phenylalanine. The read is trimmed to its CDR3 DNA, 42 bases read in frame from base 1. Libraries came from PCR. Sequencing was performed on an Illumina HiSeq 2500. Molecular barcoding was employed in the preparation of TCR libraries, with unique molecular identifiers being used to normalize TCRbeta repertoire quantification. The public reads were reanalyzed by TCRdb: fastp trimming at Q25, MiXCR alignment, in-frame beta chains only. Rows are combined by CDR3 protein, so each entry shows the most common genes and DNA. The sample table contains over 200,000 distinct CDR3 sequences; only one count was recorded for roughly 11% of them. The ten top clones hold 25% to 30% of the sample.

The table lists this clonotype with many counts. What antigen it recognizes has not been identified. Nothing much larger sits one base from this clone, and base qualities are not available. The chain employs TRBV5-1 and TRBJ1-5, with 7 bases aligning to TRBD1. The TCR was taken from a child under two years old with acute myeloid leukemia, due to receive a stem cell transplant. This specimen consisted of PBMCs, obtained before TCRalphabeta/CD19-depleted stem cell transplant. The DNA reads TGCGCCAGCAGCTTGGATCCAGGGGGTCAGCCCCAGCATTTT. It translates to CASSLDPGGQPQHF.